This entry is about one T cell receptor beta chain. Its antigen is unknown. The same CDR3 arises from other DNA sequences in this sample as well. Deletions cut 1 base from V and 8 bases from J, with 5 bases between. The CDR3 is 12 residues long. The germline V gene has CDR1 KGHDR and CDR2 SFDVKD. The entry originates in a study of Ad26.COV2.S vaccination and SARS-CoV-2 variants. The wider study: By the intramuscular route, Ad26.COV2.S was given once, or twice 56 days apart.

Clones were sequenced by immunoSEQ multiplex PCR, and TCRdb holds only the in-frame ones, with some missing. Of about 680,000 clones detected, around 89% appear once; the ten largest clones hold approximately 1.5%. Points from the study as a whole: For non-spike TCRs, breadth in vaccine recipients resembled that in placebo recipients.

Treatment meaning: around 19 received Ad26.COV2.S at low or high dose, single or two shots; five or six received placebo; per-sample allocation not given. Vaccine and placebo recipients were sampled on day 63 after the first injection. The sample here was peripheral blood, taken in a trial of Ad26.COV2.S vaccine versus placebo. The receptor was isolated from a person between 18 and 65 years old who received the Ad26.COV2.S COVID-19 vaccine or a placebo. V is TRBV24-1 and J is TRBJ2-1; no reliable D call. CDR3: CATSDFGDEQFF. CDR3 DNA sequence: TGTGCCACCAGTGATTTTGGCGATGAGCAGTTCTTC.